Listed below are T cell receptor beta chains from one sample, sequenced in a study of T cell responses to AZD1222 COVID-19 vaccine. Profiling relied on immunoSEQ multiplex PCR, and the TCRdb table lists in-frame clones only, not all of them. The sample holds around 130,000 clones; approximately 94% are singletons and the top ten take about 3.1%. Sequencing was performed on peripheral blood, taken on day 0 of AZD1222 vaccination. The source is an adult in good health. Both conserved end residues are part of each CDR3.

V	J	CDR3
TRBV30	TRBJ1-1	CACPNGFEAFF
TRBV6-5	TRBJ2-7	CASTRGQGGNEQYF
TRBV27	TRBJ1-4	CASSFRQVDLEKLFF
TRBV29-1	TRBJ1-1	CSGTRMNTEAFF
TRBV27	TRBJ1-5	CASSLSRGNQPQHF
TRBV29-1	TRBJ2-3	CSVPTSGADTQYF
TRBV12-2	TRBJ2-5	CASRLRYGSRETQYF
TRBV7-9	TRBJ1-4	CASSLAGATNEKLFF
TRBV2	TRBJ2-3	CASSEGTSTDTQYF
TRBV15	TRBJ2-1	CATGGRYNNEQFF
TRBV5-5	TRBJ1-1	CASSYSRGSNTEAFF
TRBV7-6	TRBJ2-3	CASSLGRIHTDTQYF
TRBV25-1	TRBJ2-2	CARVTGAPGELFF
TRBV12-5	TRBJ2-5	CASGLTGIETQYF
TRBV7-2	TRBJ2-2	CASSLELNTGELFF
TRBV30	TRBJ1-3	CAWSFSGNTIYF
TRBV15	TRBJ2-7	CATSRDRGRGEQYF
TRBV30	TRBJ1-6	CAWNMGQTYNSPLHF
TRBV7-8	TRBJ1-5	CASSRTGNSNQPQHF
TRBV12-3/TRBV12-4	TRBJ2-7	CASMAGSSYEQYF
TRBV18	TRBJ1-1	CASSPADRNTEAFF
TRBV7-9	TRBJ2-5	CASSLGQGVQETQYF
TRBV7-9	TRBJ1-4	CASSSGTALNEKLFF
TRBV9	TRBJ2-3	CASSVVGSGSRLDF
TRBV6-4	TRBJ1-2	CASSDSLVSETALYGYTF
TRBV7-2	TRBJ1-1	CASSFRQGEAFF
TRBV28	TRBJ2-1	CASSLDITSGRSREQFF
TRBV7-9	TRBJ1-1	CASSLPDRGPFF
TRBV19	TRBJ1-1	CASSVFHRGHVNTEAFF
TRBV28	TRBJ1-1	CASSLSGWGSGQGGGAFF
TRBV7-9	TRBJ1-2	CASSLAGALGYTF
TRBV7-2	TRBJ1-2	CASSITAGTVGGYTF
TRBV19	TRBJ1-2	CASSTRQGPGYTF
TRBV9	TRBJ2-7	CASSVGSGSSYEQYF
TRBV9	TRBJ2-3	CARSVEGGGADTQYF
TRBV29-1	TRBJ1-4	CSVEGGANEKLFF
TRBV30	TRBJ1-4	CAWSVPRQVNNEKLFF
TRBV6-6	TRBJ2-1	CASSYPGPRDEQFF
TRBV7-6	TRBJ2-2	CASSLDPGSTGELFF
TRBV7-2	TRBJ2-7	CASSLSYGESEQYF
TRBV7-9	TRBJ1-3	CASSFPGQGRNTIYF
TRBV18	TRBJ1-5	CASSDVRVGQPQHF
TRBV19	TRBJ1-5	CASSLSRNQPQHF
TRBV4-2	TRBJ2-3	CASSQAERGTDTQYF
TRBV19	TRBJ2-2	CASSIGGTRGGELFF
TRBV29-1	TRBJ2-1	CSVGFGTSGYNEQFF
TRBV18	TRBJ2-1	CASQAGEGEQFF
TRBV30	TRBJ2-4	CAWRGRGIAKNIQYF